Sequencing of this T cell receptor beta chain was carried out in a study of neoadjuvant anti-PD-1 for oral cavity cancer. General study findings and limits: Non-responders to neoadjuvant nivolumab had significantly more clonal PBMC T cells than responders. Higher pretreatment blood Treg/Th17 ratios correlated with higher pretreatment blood and lower post-treatment tumor TCRbeta clonality.

The method was immunoSEQ multiplex PCR; TCRdb's version includes in-frame clones alone and lacks a portion of them. The top ten hold nearly 3.5% of the sample, which has 68,000 or so clones, 70% to 90% seen once. To note about this clone: Its antigen is unknown.

Indicated time point: after neoadjuvant nivolumab, at surgical resection. The receptor comes from a person aged 35 to 85 with oral cavity squamous cell carcinoma. Sequenced here: PBMCs, sampled after nivolumab (anti-PD-1) treatment.

The chain's CDR3 is CASTLGANAGQYF. The CDR3 DNA sequence: TGTGCCAGCACCCTTGGGGCGAATGCGGGGCAGTATTTT. The V gene is TRBV25-1, the J gene TRBJ2-3; D might be TRBD1 or TRBD2, each matching 5 bases. V was pared by 7 bases and J by 11 bases, with 19 bases between. CDR3 length equals 13 residues. Germline V gene sequence: CDR1 MGHDK, CDR2 SYGVNS.